This passage covers 30 T cell receptor beta chains from one sample sequenced in a study of OX40 agonist ivuxolimab in advanced cancers. Produced via immunoSEQ multiplex PCR; TCRdb's table is partial and in-frame only. The repertoire holds 85,000 to 100,000 clones, 90% to 95% seen once, with about 0.3% in the top ten. Here the sequenced sample was CD4+ or CD8+ T cells sorted from blood, taken in a trial of the OX40 agonist ivuxolimab. Receptor source: an adult with an advanced solid tumor such as melanoma, head and neck, liver or kidney cancer.

The DNA for the CDR3 is TGTGCCAGCAGCTTAGGCGTCAGCACAGATACGCAGTATTTT. Translating it yields CASSLGVSTDTQYF. The chain has TRBV7-2 and TRBJ2-3; no definite D call. The V end lost 1 base, the J end lost 0 bases, and 5 bases lay between the germline ends. The CDR3 runs to 14 residues. The V gene's germline CDR1 is SGHTA and CDR2 FQGNSA.

V is TRBV30 and J is TRBJ2-2; possible D gene TRBD1, 5 bases. In germline, CDR1 is GTSNPN, CDR2 SVGIG (reference sequence). CDR3 length: 14 amino acids. The ends were cut back, 4 bases at V and 8 bases at J, with 17 bases in the middle. In nucleotides, the CDR3 is TGTGCCTGGAATCAGGGAACCCCTACGGGGGAGCTGTTTTTT. This encodes CAWNQGTPTGELFF.

A single count supports this clone. The chain joins TRBV7-2 to TRBJ2-2; 7 nucleotides match TRBD2. Germline CDR1 reads SGHTA; CDR2 reads FQGNSA. The trim removed 4 bases at V and 14 bases at J, leaving 10 bases unmatched. The length of the CDR3 is 13 residues. CDR3 sequence (DNA): TGTGCCAGCAGCTCGGGGGGATATAGGGCCCTGTTTTTT. It translates to CASSSGGYRALFF.

The CDR3 DNA reads TGTGCCAGCAGTTCCACATCATCCCGGGACCACTATGGCTACACCTTC. Its translation: CASSSTSSRDHYGYTF. The genes are TRBV28 and TRBJ1-2; TRBD1 might be the D (5 bases). With 4 bases removed from V and 3 bases from J, the gap between germline ends came to 18 bases. In germline, CDR1 is MDHEN, CDR2 SYDVKM. CDR3 length equals 16 residues.

This clone appeared once. This chain links TRBV6-6 with TRBJ1-2; possible D gene TRBD1, 6 bases. The V and J ends lost 5 bases and 6 bases respectively, with 10 bases between them. The CDR3 has 12 residues. CDR1 MNHNY and CDR2 SVGAGI come from the germline V gene (reference sequence). This CDR3 is CASSPTGDGYTF. DNA of the CDR3: TGTGCCAGCAGTCCGACAGGCGATGGCTACACCTTC.

This clone was observed a single time. This sequence joins TRBV6-5 and TRBJ2-3; maybe TRBD2 (6 bases). This CDR3 has 15 residues. The V end was cut by 4 bases, the J end by 0 bases, with 11 bases between. Germline V gene data show CDR1 as MNHEY and CDR2 as SVGAGI. The CDR3 DNA follows: TGTGCCAGCAGTTTTAGCGGTTCTAGCACAGATACGCAGTATTTT. Protein product: CASSFSGSSTDTQYF.

The chain links TRBV13 to TRBJ1-5; D unresolved. Germline V CDR1 and CDR2: PRHDT, FYEKMQ (reference sequence). V dropped 2 bases and J dropped 0 bases, with 20 bases sitting between them. This CDR3 spans 19 amino acids. The CDR3 spells CASSLLRQNHRYSNQPQHF. In DNA, the CDR3 is TGTGCCAGCAGCTTACTTCGGCAGAACCACCGATATAGCAATCAGCCCCAGCATTTT.

The rearrangement uses TRBV9 and TRBJ2-6; TRBD2 agrees at 9 bases. The CDR3 runs 18 residues. The germline gives CDR1 SGDLS, CDR2 YYNGEE. The ends lost 8 bases at V and 0 bases at J; junction bases unmatched: 12. The CDR3 protein is CASSPWAGGASGANVLTF. DNA of the CDR3: TGTGCCAGTAGCCCCTGGGCGGGAGGGGCCTCTGGGGCCAACGTCCTGACTTTC.

The chain has TRBV2 and TRBJ2-1; TRBD2 matches 7 bases. The germline V gene has CDR1 SNHLY and CDR2 FYNNEI. The CDR3 extends over 15 amino acids. Losses at the gene ends were 6 bases for V and 7 bases for J; bases not matched to a gene: 12. CDR3 DNA sequence: TGTGCCAGCAGCCAACCCGGGAGGCCTGTGAATGAGCAGTTCTTC. It is translated as CASSQPGRPVNEQFF.

DNA for the CDR3: TGTGCCAGCGCCGGATATGTCAATCAGCCCCAGCATTTT. It encodes CASAGYVNQPQHF. The rearrangement joins TRBV28 to TRBJ1-5; D remains ambiguous. Trimming shortened V by 8 bases and J by 3 bases, and 11 bases separated the two germline ends. The germline V gene encodes CDR1 MDHEN and CDR2 SYDVKM. The CDR3 is made up of 13 amino acids.

The rearrangement uses TRBV7-8 and TRBJ1-6, with no clear D. The CDR3 covers 15 residues. Per the germline V gene, CDR1 is SGHVS and CDR2 is FQNEAQ. Trimming took off 1 base at V and 10 bases at J, with 14 bases between the two ends. The CDR3 nucleotides read TGTGCCAGCAGCTTAGGGGGAGTACTTGGGTCACCCCTCCACTTT. This codes for CASSLGGVLGSPLHF.

For this clone: The sample contains more than one DNA sequence encoding this CDR3. This rearrangement joins TRBV28 to TRBJ1-2; 7 bases align to TRBD1. Germline V gives CDR1 MDHEN, CDR2 SYDVKM. This CDR3 spans 13 amino acids. V was clipped by 5 bases and J by 2 bases; unmatched bases: 2. CDR3 in DNA: TGTGCCAGCAGTCTGACAGGGAACTATGGCTACACCTTC. It codes for CASSLTGNYGYTF.

V and J are TRBV7-3 and TRBJ2-2, with a tentative D call TRBD2 (5 bases). The CDR3 runs to 13 residues. CDR1 SGHTA and CDR2 FQGTGA come from the germline V gene. V gave up 4 bases and J gave up 7 bases, with 10 bases separating them. In nucleotides, the CDR3 is TGTGCCAGCAGCTCCACGGGGTACGGGGAGCTGTTTTTT. As protein: CASSSTGYGELFF.

The rearrangement uses TRBV6-1 and TRBJ2-3; TRBD2 matches at 8 bases. The CDR3 is made up of 17 amino acids. Trimming took 4 bases from V and 4 from J; bases not matched to a gene: 13. Germline V gene lookup returns CDR1 MNHNS and CDR2 SASEGT. CDR3: CASSVLPGLVYSDTQYF. CDR3 DNA: TGTGCCAGCAGTGTTCTGCCGGGACTAGTCTACTCAGATACGCAGTATTTT.

The rearrangement links TRBV30 to TRBJ1-5, with D perhaps matching TRBD1 (6 bases). V shed 0 bases and J shed 5 bases, with 14 bases lying between them. Germline V gives CDR1 GTSNPN, CDR2 SVGIG (reference sequence). This CDR3 has 15 amino acids. CDR3 in amino acids: CAWSVRGGGHQPQHF. Here the CDR3 DNA reads TGTGCCTGGAGTGTTAGGGGCGGGGGGCATCAGCCCCAGCATTTT.

The genes are TRBV12-5 and TRBJ1-3, with 7 bases matching TRBD1. V lost 5 bases and J lost 0; bases outside the gene matches: 13. CDR1 is LGHNT, CDR2 FRNRAP, per germline. CDR3 length: 18 residues. The CDR3 DNA reads as TGTGCTAGTGGTATACCGGGACAGACTCCCAGCTCTGGAAACACCATATATTTT. Amino acids: CASGIPGQTPSSGNTIYF.

This chain links TRBV5-5 with TRBJ2-1; D ambiguous. V dropped 3 bases and J dropped 10 bases, with 11 bases sitting between them. This CDR3 is 12 amino acids long. Germline CDR1 SGHKS, CDR2 YYEKEE (reference sequence). CDR3 coding DNA: TGTGCCAGCAGCTACCAGGCGCAAGAGCAGTTCTTC. Translating it yields CASSYQAQEQFF.

This clone was seen just once. This chain links TRBV6-5 with TRBJ2-7; no reliable D call. The V gene lost 3 bases and the J gene lost 7 bases, with 16 bases spanning the gap. Germline loops: CDR1 MNHEY, CDR2 SVGAGI. The CDR3 has 14 amino acids. CDR3 DNA sequence: TGTGCCAGCAGTTATTCCCTTTCGTGGGGTGAGCAGTACGTC. Its translation is CASSYSLSWGEQYV.

CDR3 amino acids: CASSYSRDRLPGYTF. CDR3 bases: TGTGCCAGCAGTTACTCCCGGGACAGACTTCCTGGCTACACCTTC. The gene calls are TRBV6-5 and TRBJ1-2, with TRBD1 matching over 7 bases. V shed 0 bases, J shed 7 bases, and the junction held 8 bases outside the gene matches. CDR1 is MNHEY and CDR2 is SVGAGI in the germline V gene. The CDR3 loop spans 15 amino acids.

This chain uses TRBV19 with TRBJ2-1; 10 nucleotides agree with TRBD1. After removal of 5 bases from V and 10 bases from J, the junction contained 5 bases not matched to a gene. This CDR3 is built from 13 residues. Per the germline V gene, CDR1 is LNHDA and CDR2 is SQIVND (reference sequence). The CDR3 is CASSPRDRGEQFF. The CDR3 region has the DNA TGTGCCAGTAGTCCCCGGGACAGGGGAGAGCAGTTCTTC.

The V and J genes are TRBV6-1 and TRBJ2-7; D remains ambiguous. This CDR3 contains 14 residues. The V end lost 3 bases, the J end lost 0 bases, and 9 bases lay between the germline ends. From germline, CDR1 is MNHNS and CDR2 SASEGT. For the CDR3, the DNA is TGTGCCAGCAGTGAGGCCGCATTCTCCTACGAGCAGTACGTC. It encodes CASSEAAFSYEQYV.

The rearrangement uses TRBV6-1 and TRBJ2-3, with 11 bases aligning to TRBD1. The CDR3 is 13 residues long. CDR1 and CDR2 from the germline V gene are MNHNS and SASEGT. V dropped 10 bases and J dropped 4; count of bases not matched to a gene: 4. In DNA, the CDR3 is TGTGCCACCCAGGGACAGGGGGCAGATACGCAGTATTTT. It is translated as CATQGQGADTQYF.

The rearrangement uses TRBV27 and TRBJ1-2; 9 bases are shared with TRBD1. With V trimmed by 1 base and J by 7 bases, 4 bases remained unmatched. The V gene's germline CDR1 is MNHEY and CDR2 SMNVEV (reference sequence). The CDR3 extends over 14 amino acids. The CDR3 sequence: CASSLYADRGGYTF. Here the CDR3 DNA reads TGTGCCAGCAGTTTATACGCGGACAGGGGTGGCTACACCTTC.

The chain carries TRBV6-5 and TRBJ2-7; D perhaps matches TRBD2 (6 bases). CDR1 MNHEY and CDR2 SVGAGI come from the germline V gene. This CDR3 spans 15 amino acids. V gave up 6 bases and J gave up 3 bases, with 18 bases separating them. The CDR3 DNA follows: TGTGCCAGCAGGCTTGGGACTTCGCCTGACTACGAGCAGTACTTC. It specifies CASRLGTSPDYEQYF.

This chain connects TRBV29-1 to TRBJ1-1; D uncertain. Germline loops: CDR1 SQVTM, CDR2 ANQGSEA. V was clipped by 4 bases and J by 4 bases, with 7 bases between them. The CDR3 has 11 amino acids. Written as DNA, the CDR3 is TGCAGCGTTGGGACGGGCACTGAAGCTTTCTTT. This encodes CSVGTGTEAFF.

This chain links TRBV4-2 with TRBJ2-1, with D possibly being TRBD2 (6 bases). V was clipped by 4 bases and J by 1 base, with 11 bases between them. Per germline, CDR1 LGHNA and CDR2 YNFKEQ. The CDR3 is 15 amino acids. The CDR3, as DNA: TGTGCCAGCAGCCTACTGGGGGGTTCCTACAATGAGCAGTTCTTC. Translation gives CASSLLGGSYNEQFF.

This chain joins TRBV28 and TRBJ1-1; D is possibly TRBD1 (5 bases). The CDR3 sequence is 13 residues long. V lost 8 bases and J lost 5, with 15 bases in between. Germline V gene data show CDR1 as MDHEN and CDR2 as SYDVKM. In DNA form, the CDR3 reads TGTGCCAGCGAATCGGGGCGCCGGACTGAAGCTTTCTTT. Translation: CASESGRRTEAFF.

V is TRBV15 and J is TRBJ1-5; 9 bases line up with TRBD1. Germline V gene lookup returns CDR1 LNHNV and CDR2 YYDKDF (reference sequence). V was pared by 1 base and J by 2 bases, with 0 bases of the junction left unmatched. The CDR3 has 15 residues. CDR3 region: CATSRGQGGNQPQHF. DNA of the CDR3: TGTGCCACCAGCAGAGGACAGGGGGGCAATCAGCCCCAGCATTTT.

CDR3 coding DNA: TGTGCCAGCAGCTCCACCTATAATTCACCCCTCCACTTT. It specifies CASSSTYNSPLHF. The chain uses TRBV7-3 and TRBJ1-6; D remains unclear. Deletions cut 4 bases from V and 2 bases from J, with 3 bases between. Germline-derived CDR1 and CDR2 are SGHTA and FQGTGA. The CDR3 extends over 13 amino acids.

The chain is built from TRBV10-3 and TRBJ1-3; maybe TRBD1 (5 bases). Germline CDR1 reads ENHRY; CDR2 reads SYGVKD. The CDR3 is made up of 21 amino acids. V was clipped by 6 bases and J by 7 bases, with 37 bases between them. The DNA for the CDR3 is TGTGCCATCAGCTCGTCGACTGTGGGGCAAATCAGTGCGGACAAATGGAACACCATATATTTT. Translating it yields CAISSSTVGQISADKWNTIYF.